These T cell receptor beta chains were read from a single sample in a study of blood T cell repertoires in COVID-19. Assay: immunoSEQ multiplex PCR; the TCRdb copy retains only in-frame clones and omits some. The sample lists 190,000 or so clones; 85% were seen once. The sample consisted of PBMCs or T cells enriched from blood (not recorded which). The receptors derive from a middle-aged man who had recovered from COVID-19. CDR3s include the opening cysteine and the closing phenylalanine or tryptophan. D genes are given only for firm matches. Clone size is not always given. Where it is, it says once, few, many or a class for expanded clones.

abundance: -
j_gene: TRBJ1-6
v_gene: TRBV2
d_gene: -
CDR3aa: CASSELRGRSPLHF
CDR3nt: TGTGCCAGCAGTGAATTAAGGGGCCGTTCACCCCTCCACTTT

abundance: -
j_gene: TRBJ2-7
v_gene: TRBV5-1
d_gene: -
CDR3aa: CASSFGESYEQYF
CDR3nt: TGCGCCAGCAGCTTCGGGGAATCCTACGAGCAGTACTTC

abundance: -
j_gene: TRBJ2-2
v_gene: TRBV28
d_gene: -
CDR3aa: CASRTYGELFF
CDR3nt: TGTGCCAGCAGAACCTACGGGGAGCTGTTTTTT

abundance: -
j_gene: TRBJ1-5
v_gene: TRBV28
d_gene: TRBD1
CDR3aa: CASSPPGGASNQPQHF
CDR3nt: TGTGCCAGCAGTCCTCCAGGGGGTGCAAGCAATCAGCCCCAGCATTTT

abundance: -
j_gene: TRBJ2-5
v_gene: TRBV18
d_gene: -
CDR3aa: CASSPGLAETQYF
CDR3nt: TGTGCCAGCTCACCAGGTCTAGCGGAGACCCAGTACTTC

abundance: -
j_gene: TRBJ2-7
v_gene: TRBV19
d_gene: -
CDR3aa: CASSISGQNSYEQYF
CDR3nt: TGTGCCAGTAGTATCTCCGGACAGAACTCCTACGAGCAGTACTTC

abundance: -
j_gene: TRBJ1-1
v_gene: TRBV28
d_gene: -
CDR3aa: CASRNFHSGTEAFF
CDR3nt: TGTGCCAGCAGGAACTTCCACTCGGGGACTGAAGCTTTCTTT

abundance: -
j_gene: TRBJ1-6
v_gene: TRBV5-8
d_gene: -
CDR3aa: CASSSMGGGSPLHF
CDR3nt: TGTGCCAGCAGCTCGATGGGAGGGGGTTCACCCCTCCACTTT

abundance: once
j_gene: TRBJ1-2
v_gene: TRBV19
d_gene: -
CDR3aa: CASASARTNGYTF
CDR3nt: TGTGCCAGTGCGAGCGCACGGACAAATGGCTACACCTTC

abundance: -
j_gene: TRBJ2-7
v_gene: TRBV10-3
d_gene: -
CDR3aa: CAISEDTGSQYF
CDR3nt: TGTGCCATCAGTGAGGACACAGGGTCGCAGTACTTC

abundance: -
j_gene: TRBJ2-7
v_gene: TRBV7-2
d_gene: -
CDR3aa: CASSLGGGPILYEQYF
CDR3nt: TGTGCCAGCAGCTTAGGGGGCGGACCCATACTATACGAGCAGTACTTC

abundance: once
j_gene: TRBJ2-3
v_gene: TRBV9
d_gene: TRBD1
CDR3aa: CASSIRDREADTQYF
CDR3nt: TGTGCCAGCAGCATCCGGGACAGGGAAGCAGATACGCAGTATTTT

abundance: -
j_gene: TRBJ2-1
v_gene: TRBV19
d_gene: -
CDR3aa: CASSMRALYNEQFF
CDR3nt: TGTGCCAGTAGTATGAGGGCACTATACAATGAGCAGTTCTTC

abundance: -
j_gene: TRBJ1-1
v_gene: TRBV29-1
d_gene: -
CDR3aa: CSASEGEAFF
CDR3nt: TGCAGCGCCTCGGAGGGTGAAGCTTTCTTT

abundance: -
j_gene: TRBJ1-1
v_gene: TRBV10-3
d_gene: -
CDR3aa: CAISELRAGVNTEAFF
CDR3nt: -

abundance: -
j_gene: TRBJ1-3
v_gene: TRBV19
d_gene: -
CDR3aa: CASSISSGSGNTIYF
CDR3nt: TGTGCCAGTAGTATCTCTTCCGGGTCTGGAAACACCATATATTTT

abundance: few
j_gene: TRBJ1-4
v_gene: TRBV30
d_gene: -
CDR3aa: CAWSPGEEKLFF
CDR3nt: TGTGCCTGGAGTCCAGGGGAGGAAAAACTGTTTTTT

abundance: -
j_gene: TRBJ1-2
v_gene: TRBV3-1/TRBV3-2
d_gene: -
CDR3aa: CASSQSHTGYTF
CDR3nt: TGTGCCAGCAGCCAATCCCACACTGGCTACACCTTC

abundance: once
j_gene: TRBJ1-2
v_gene: TRBV14
d_gene: -
CDR3aa: CASSRPGGGGDYGYTF
CDR3nt: TGTGCCAGCAGCCGACCGGGGGGCGGGGGAGACTATGGCTACACCTTC

abundance: -
j_gene: TRBJ2-6
v_gene: TRBV10-3
d_gene: TRBD1
CDR3aa: CAISFTQGAITFSGANVLTF
CDR3nt: TGTGCCATCAGTTTTACACAGGGGGCAATAACCTTCTCTGGGGCCAACGTCCTGACTTTC

abundance: -
j_gene: TRBJ2-1
v_gene: TRBV5-8
d_gene: -
CDR3aa: CASSFGGAAYSSYNEQFF
CDR3nt: TGTGCCAGCAGCTTTGGGGGGGCGGCTTACAGCTCCTACAATGAGCAGTTCTTC

abundance: once
j_gene: TRBJ2-5
v_gene: TRBV5-1
d_gene: -
CDR3aa: CASRPRQTPQETQYF
CDR3nt: TGCGCCAGCAGGCCAAGACAGACGCCCCAAGAGACCCAGTACTTC

abundance: -
j_gene: TRBJ2-7
v_gene: TRBV13
d_gene: -
CDR3aa: CASSTGTSGEQYF
CDR3nt: TGTGCCAGCAGCACAGGGACAAGTGGCGAGCAGTACTTC

abundance: -
j_gene: TRBJ2-1
v_gene: TRBV3-1/TRBV3-2
d_gene: -
CDR3aa: CASSQGAIEQFF
CDR3nt: TGTGCCAGCAGCCAAGGCGCTATTGAGCAGTTCTTC

abundance: few
j_gene: TRBJ2-7
v_gene: TRBV9
d_gene: TRBD1
CDR3aa: CASSVGQGAITREQYF
CDR3nt: TGTGCCAGCAGCGTAGGACAGGGGGCTATAACGAGAGAGCAGTACTTC

abundance: -
j_gene: TRBJ1-6
v_gene: TRBV21-1
d_gene: -
CDR3aa: CASSTIPPGQGNSPLHF
CDR3nt: TGTGCCAGCAGCACCATCCCGCCGGGACAGGGTAATTCACCCCTCCACTTT

abundance: -
j_gene: TRBJ2-7
v_gene: TRBV5-4
d_gene: TRBD1
CDR3aa: CASSHRGKYEQYF
CDR3nt: TGTGCCAGCAGCCACAGGGGGAAGTACGAGCAGTACTTC

abundance: -
j_gene: TRBJ1-1
v_gene: TRBV4-1
d_gene: -
CDR3aa: CASSQDPVGDTEAFF
CDR3nt: TGCGCCAGCAGCCAAGACCCAGTCGGGGACACTGAAGCTTTCTTT

abundance: -
j_gene: TRBJ1-1
v_gene: TRBV7-2
d_gene: -
CDR3aa: CASSFGDTEAFF
CDR3nt: TGTGCCAGCAGCTTCGGGGACACTGAAGCTTTCTTT

abundance: -
j_gene: TRBJ2-7
v_gene: TRBV5-6
d_gene: TRBD1
CDR3aa: CASSYTGARVYEQYF
CDR3nt: TGTGCCAGCAGTTACACAGGGGCGAGGGTTTACGAGCAGTACTTC

abundance: -
j_gene: TRBJ2-1
v_gene: TRBV7-8
d_gene: -
CDR3aa: CASSLVAGHEQFF
CDR3nt: TGTGCCAGCAGCTTAGTCGCGGGTCATGAGCAGTTCTTC

abundance: -
j_gene: TRBJ2-7
v_gene: TRBV5-1
d_gene: TRBD1
CDR3aa: CASSSSDRGLYEQYF
CDR3nt: TGCGCCAGCAGCTCGTCGGACAGGGGGCTGTACGAGCAGTACTTC

abundance: -
j_gene: TRBJ1-4
v_gene: TRBV11-3
d_gene: -
CDR3aa: CASSLDSGSGEKLFF
CDR3nt: TGTGCCAGCAGCTTAGATTCGGGTTCTGGTGAAAAACTGTTTTTT

abundance: -
j_gene: TRBJ2-3
v_gene: TRBV7-9
d_gene: TRBD2
CDR3aa: CASSRGASGRRTDTQYF
CDR3nt: TGTGCCAGCAGCCGAGGGGCTAGCGGGAGGCGGACAGATACGCAGTATTTT

abundance: -
j_gene: TRBJ2-3
v_gene: TRBV2
d_gene: -
CDR3aa: CASGGRGTRGWGTQYF
CDR3nt: TGTGCCAGCGGCGGGCGAGGGACTCGAGGATGGGGTACGCAGTATTTT

abundance: -
j_gene: TRBJ1-2
v_gene: TRBV10-2
d_gene: -
CDR3aa: CASKERQTPNYGYTF
CDR3nt: TGCGCCAGCAAAGAAAGACAGACACCTAACTATGGCTACACCTTC

abundance: -
j_gene: TRBJ2-2
v_gene: TRBV6-1
d_gene: -
CDR3aa: CASSELLAGSNTGELFF
CDR3nt: TGTGCCAGCAGTGAACTTTTGGCAGGATCGAACACCGGGGAGCTGTTTTTT

abundance: few
j_gene: TRBJ2-7
v_gene: TRBV24-1
d_gene: -
CDR3aa: CATSDYREEQYF
CDR3nt: TGTGCCACCAGTGATTACAGGGAGGAGCAGTACTTC

abundance: -
j_gene: TRBJ1-2
v_gene: TRBV9
d_gene: TRBD1
CDR3aa: CASSLGQDNGYGYTF
CDR3nt: TGTGCCAGCAGCCTAGGACAGGACAATGGCTATGGCTACACCTTC

abundance: -
j_gene: TRBJ1-4
v_gene: TRBV3-1/TRBV3-2
d_gene: TRBD1
CDR3aa: CASSHASRGLGNEKLFF
CDR3nt: TGTGCCAGCAGCCACGCCTCCAGGGGGCTGGGAAATGAAAAACTGTTTTTT

abundance: -
j_gene: TRBJ2-7
v_gene: TRBV9
d_gene: TRBD2
CDR3aa: CASSVTSGGTYEQYF
CDR3nt: TGTGCCAGCAGCGTGACTAGCGGGGGTACCTACGAGCAGTACTTC